The sequence of this T cell receptor (beta chain) was determined in a study of blood T cell repertoires in COVID-19. Sequencing used immunoSEQ multiplex PCR; TCRdb keeps in-frame clones, though not all of them. Of 200,000 to 300,000 clones listed, approximately 84% are singletons. Trimming took 3 bases from V and 8 from J, leaving 10 bases between them. Germline values: CDR1 LNHDA, CDR2 SQIVND (reference sequence). This CDR3 region has 12 residues. The source material was PBMCs or T cells enriched from blood (not recorded which). V usage is TRBV19 and J usage is TRBJ1-2, with D hard to call. The clonotype comes from a woman aged 40 to 50 with acute COVID-19. CDR3 nucleotide sequence: TGTGCCAGTAGTATTGTAGGCGGCGGCTACACCTTC. This sequence encodes CASSIVGGGYTF.